A single sample gave rise to the 9 T cell receptor beta chains below, sequenced in a study of technical replicates of blood from a few donors. Data came from immunoSEQ multiplex PCR; TCRdb stores just in-frame clones and leaves some out. There are tens of thousands of clones in the sample; less than 95% occur only once, and 0.25% lies in the top ten. Input material: T cells isolated from PBMCs. The origin of the receptors is a human donor in good health.

The CDR3 region is CASSLVGTGEGGYTF. In DNA, the CDR3 is TGTGCCAGCAGCTTAGTGGGGACAGGCGAGGGTGGCTACACCTTC. This chain uses TRBV7-8 with TRBJ1-2; 8 bases are shared with TRBD1. The CDR3 contains 15 residues. The ends lost 1 base at V and 7 bases at J; junction bases unmatched: 8. The germline CDR1 and CDR2 sequences are SGHVS and FQNEAQ.

V and J are TRBV4-1 and TRBJ1-4; weak D call: TRBD1 (5 bases). Trimming took off 0 bases at V and 17 bases at J, with 19 bases between the two ends. The CDR3 sequence is 14 residues long. Germline CDR1 and CDR2: MGHRA and YSYEKL. The CDR3 sequence: CASSQDFLQRGSFF. Here the CDR3 DNA reads TGCGCCAGCAGCCAAGATTTCTTACAGCGGGGCTCATTTTTT.

Only one count was recorded for this clone. This chain links TRBV5-4 with TRBJ1-1; no clear D gene. V gave up 0 bases and J gave up 0 bases, with 9 bases separating them. Germline V gene lookup returns CDR1 SGHNT and CDR2 YYREEE (reference sequence). The CDR3 has 15 amino acids. The CDR3 sequence: CASSLEAGMNTEAFF. The CDR3, as DNA: TGTGCCAGCAGCTTGGAGGCAGGAATGAACACTGAAGCTTTCTTT.

This clone was detected once. The genes are TRBV5-8 and TRBJ2-1; 9 positions agree with TRBD2. CDR3 length: 15 residues. Per germline, CDR1 SGHTS and CDR2 YDEGEE. The J segment lost 7 bases and the V segment lost 0 bases, leaving 5 bases of the junction unmatched. The CDR3 DNA reads as TGTGCCAGCAGCTTGGTAGCGGGAGCCAATAATGAGCAGTTCTTC. This sequence encodes CASSLVAGANNEQFF.

Only a few counts were recorded for this clone. The chain recombines TRBV19 with TRBJ1-2, with 7 bases matching TRBD1. CDR1 is LNHDA, CDR2 SQIVND, per germline (reference sequence). J gave up 4 bases and V 4 bases, and 12 bases lay outside the gene matches. This CDR3 comprises 16 residues. The CDR3: CASSTNRHDRAYGYTF. In DNA form, the CDR3 reads TGTGCCAGTAGTACGAATCGACACGACAGGGCCTATGGCTACACCTTC.

The V call is TRBV11-2, the J call TRBJ2-1, with 7 bases matching TRBD1. Trimming took 6 bases from V and 4 from J; bases not matched to a gene: 6. The CDR3 extends over 14 amino acids. Germline V gene data show CDR1 as SGHAT and CDR2 as FQNNGV. CDR3 sequence: CASRFTGEYNEQFF. CDR3 DNA sequence: TGTGCCAGCAGATTTACAGGGGAGTACAATGAGCAGTTCTTC. Looking up the rest from reference TRBV11-2 and TRBJ2-1 gives the full variable domain: EAGVAQSPRYKIIEKRQSVAFWCNPISGHATLYWYQQILGQGPKLLIQFQNNGVVDDSQLPKDRFSAERLKGVDSTLKIQPAKLEDSAVYLCASRFTGEYNEQFFGPGTRLTVL.

The rearrangement uses TRBV7-9 and TRBJ2-7; 8 bases map to TRBD1. With V trimmed by 0 bases and J by 5 bases, 6 bases remained unmatched. From germline, CDR1 is SEHNR and CDR2 FQNEAQ (reference sequence). The CDR3 consists of 15 residues. The CDR3: CASSLAYRGFHEQYF. The CDR3 DNA is TGTGCCAGCAGCTTAGCATACAGGGGGTTCCACGAGCAGTACTTC.

This clone has just one count. The CDR3 nucleotides read TGTGCCAGCAGTGAAAAGGGCAGGGCGGATCAGCCCCAGCATTTT. It specifies CASSEKGRADQPQHF. This rearrangement joins TRBV6-1 to TRBJ1-5, with D tentatively TRBD1 (5 bases). The CDR3 loop spans 15 amino acids. CDR1 and CDR2 from the germline V gene are MNHNS and SASEGT. V was pared by 2 bases and J by 5 bases, with 13 bases between.

The rearrangement joins TRBV7-8 to TRBJ2-1; D not certain. The ends were cut back, 5 bases at V and 4 bases at J, with 18 bases in the middle. The CDR3 covers 16 residues. Germline lookup yields CDR1 SGHVS and CDR2 FQNEAQ. CDR3 sequence: CASSRSFRVRYNEQFF. As DNA, the CDR3 is TGTGCCAGCAGCCGCTCGTTTCGGGTCCGATACAATGAGCAGTTCTTC.